These 26 T cell receptor beta chains share one sample of origin, sequenced in a study of shared clonotypes between healthy human individuals (TCRdb year 2020). For the CD8 naive samples, CD45RO-negative cells were positively selected for CCR7, yielding a CD45RA+CCR7+ population from which TemRA cells were excluded. Libraries were made using the immunoSEQ multiplex PCR assay. The clones in this table, taken by TCRdb from immuneACCESS, are in-frame only. Not every clone is retained; where verified, under half of the shortfall comes from an unresolved V gene, and the cause of the rest is unknown. This sample holds millions of clones; roughly 91% were observed only once. Of the sample, 1.5% to 2% is held by the ten largest clones. Sequencing was done on a sample of naive CD8+ T cells from PBMCs. The sample's cell subset or site label is to be understood as: CD45RA+CCR7+. The receptor source for this set is a young man in good health. Some clones in this sample may be carry-over from other donors' samples.

On this clone: Other DNA sequences in this sample translate to the same CDR3. The chain links TRBV6-1 to TRBJ2-5; 14 bases align to TRBD2. J gave up 4 bases and V 3 bases, and 4 bases lay outside the gene matches. CDR1 is MNHNS, CDR2 SASEGT, per germline. The CDR3 length is 16 residues. Here the CDR3 DNA reads TGTGCCAGCAGTGACGGGACTAGCGGGAGTGGAGAGACCCAGTACTTC. Translating it yields CASSDGTSGSGETQYF.

The chain links TRBV7-9 to TRBJ1-4; D is possibly TRBD1 (6 bases). Germline V CDR1 and CDR2: SEHNR, FQNEAQ (reference sequence). The germline V and J ends were trimmed by 5 bases and 7 bases, with 14 bases remaining between them. This CDR3 comprises 14 residues. The CDR3 is CASSPTGGREKLFF. The DNA for the CDR3 is TGTGCCAGCAGCCCAACCGGGGGGCGTGAAAAACTGTTTTTT.

The chain is built from TRBV29-1 and TRBJ2-7, with D tentatively TRBD1 (6 bases). The CDR3 contains 15 residues. Trimming stripped 1 base from V and 2 bases from J, with 15 bases between. Germline lookup yields CDR1 SQVTM and CDR2 ANQGSEA. This CDR3 is CSVEGGTGTPYEQYF. In DNA, the CDR3 is TGCAGCGTTGAAGGGGGAACAGGGACACCCTACGAGCAGTACTTC.

The chain recombines TRBV6-5 with TRBJ1-1; 7 bases line up with TRBD1. V lost 0 bases to trimming and J lost 5 bases; unmatched junction nucleotides: 6. The length of the CDR3 is 15 residues. Germline lookup yields CDR1 MNHEY and CDR2 SVGAGI. The DNA for the CDR3 is TGTGCCAGCAGTTACTCTTCGGCAGGGGGGACTGAAGCTTTCTTT. Translating it yields CASSYSSAGGTEAFF.

This sequence joins TRBV7-9 and TRBJ2-1, with 12 bases identical to TRBD2. In germline, CDR1 is SEHNR, CDR2 FQNEAQ (reference sequence). V lost 1 base, J lost 8 bases, and 9 bases stayed unmatched. The CDR3 consists of 17 residues. CDR3 DNA: TGTGCCAGCAGCTTAGGCCGGGCTAGCGGGAGGGTCGATGAGCAGTTCTTC. Translated, it gives CASSLGRASGRVDEQFF.

The chain joins TRBV4-1 to TRBJ2-7, with D tentatively TRBD1 or TRBD2 (6 bases each). Trimming took off 1 base at V and 0 bases at J, with 10 bases between the two ends. Looked up from germline, CDR1 is MGHRA and CDR2 is YSYEKL. The CDR3 contains 15 residues. DNA for the CDR3: TGCGCCAGCAGCCAAGTGGGGGGCTACTCCTACGAGCAGTACTTC. Translation gives CASSQVGGYSYEQYF.

The chain's CDR3 is CASSSAGLAVHEQYF. The CDR3 nucleotides read TGTGCCAGCAGCTCCGCGGGACTAGCGGTTCACGAGCAGTACTTC. The rearrangement links TRBV7-9 to TRBJ2-7; 11 bases align to TRBD2. The length of the CDR3 is 15 residues. The V and J ends lost 4 bases and 5 bases, in that order; junction bases with no gene match: 7. Germline lookup yields CDR1 SEHNR and CDR2 FQNEAQ (reference sequence). The variable domain in full, completed from reference TRBV7-9 and TRBJ2-7, reads DTGVSQNPRHKITKRGQNVTFRCDPISEHNRLYWYRQTLGQGPEFLTYFQNEAQLEKSRLLSDRFSAERPKGSFSTLEIQRTEQGDSAMYLCASSSAGLAVHEQYFGPGTRLTVT.

The rearrangement links TRBV28 to TRBJ1-5; possibly TRBD1 for D (5 bases). Between the trimmed V and J ends, which lost 2 bases and 2 bases, there was a span of 16 bases. The CDR3 has 17 amino acids. Germline V gene data show CDR1 as MDHEN and CDR2 as SYDVKM. The CDR3 loop reads CASSLPKGAYGNQPQHF. Written as DNA, the CDR3 is TGTGCCAGCAGTTTACCCAAAGGGGCCTATGGCAATCAGCCCCAGCATTTT.

The chain recombines TRBV5-6 with TRBJ2-2; 7 nucleotides match TRBD2. Germline V gene data show CDR1 as SGHDT and CDR2 as YYEEEE. There are 16 residues in the CDR3. J gave up 2 bases and V 3 bases, and 7 bases lay outside the gene matches. The CDR3 DNA reads TGTGCCAGCAGCTCCCCTTGGGGGGGAAACACCGGGGAGCTGTTTTTT. Encoded protein: CASSSPWGGNTGELFF.

This rearrangement joins TRBV7-9 to TRBJ2-7; TRBD2 matches 14 bases. V trimming: 5 bases; J trimming: 4 bases; junction bases outside the gene matches: 13. The CDR3 is made up of 18 amino acids. Germline-derived CDR1 and CDR2 are SEHNR and FQNEAQ (reference sequence). CDR3 nucleotides: TGTGCCAGCAGCGAGCGTCCCGGGACTAGCGGGAGACGGTACGAGCAGTACTTC. Protein sequence: CASSERPGTSGRRYEQYF. The complete variable domain, with remaining parts taken from reference TRBV7-9 and TRBJ2-7, reads DTGVSQNPRHKITKRGQNVTFRCDPISEHNRLYWYRQTLGQGPEFLTYFQNEAQLEKSRLLSDRFSAERPKGSFSTLEIQRTEQGDSAMYLCASSERPGTSGRRYEQYFGPGTRLTVT.

The V call is TRBV11-2, the J call TRBJ2-7, with 7 bases identical to TRBD2. The germline CDR1 and CDR2 sequences are SGHAT and FQNNGV. Trimming removed 1 base from V and 3 bases from J; junction bases left unmatched: 6. This CDR3 has 15 amino acids. CDR3 in DNA: TGTGCCAGCAGCTTAGGACGGGGAGGGATCTACGAGCAGTACTTC. Translation gives CASSLGRGGIYEQYF.

J is TRBJ2-7 and V is TRBV14; 9 bases agree with TRBD2. The CDR3 has 16 amino acids. Germline V gene data show CDR1 as SGHDN and CDR2 as FVKESK. V trimming: 2 bases; J trimming: 0 bases; junction bases outside the gene matches: 5. DNA of the CDR3: TGTGCCAGCAGCCAACGTCTAGCGGGGATCTCCTACGAGCAGTACTTC. As protein: CASSQRLAGISYEQYF.

The chain couples TRBV5-1 to TRBJ1-4; D is possibly TRBD1 (6 bases). With 4 bases removed from V and 5 bases from J, the gap between germline ends came to 18 bases. CDR1 and CDR2 (germline): SGHRS, YFSETQ. This CDR3 is built from 16 residues. This chain's CDR3 is CASSGGQGGFNEKLFF. The CDR3 DNA reads as TGCGCCAGCAGCGGAGGTCAAGGGGGGTTCAATGAAAAACTGTTTTTT.

This sequence joins TRBV7-8 and TRBJ1-5, with a possible D match to TRBD1 (5 bases). Germline V gives CDR1 SGHVS, CDR2 FQNEAQ. The CDR3 length is 18 residues. V was clipped by 5 bases and J by 3 bases, with 23 bases between them. In DNA form, the CDR3 reads TGTGCCAGCAGCCCTAAGCCCCAGGGCAGGTGGAACAATCAGCCCCAGCATTTT. Encoded protein: CASSPKPQGRWNNQPQHF.

The chain combines TRBV5-4 with TRBJ1-1; TRBD1 matches 8 bases. V lost 0 bases to trimming and J lost 6 bases; unmatched junction nucleotides: 4. There are 14 residues in the CDR3. Germline V lookup: CDR1 SGHNT, CDR2 YYREEE (reference sequence). As DNA, the CDR3 is TGTGCCAGCAGCTTGGCCGTACAGGGGGCTGAAGCTTTCTTT. Translation: CASSLAVQGAEAFF.

The chain is built from TRBV27 and TRBJ2-4, with D possibly TRBD1 on 5 matching bases. The CDR3 is 14 amino acids. V dropped 0 bases and J dropped 7 bases, with 10 bases sitting between them. Germline V CDR1 and CDR2: MNHEY, SMNVEV (reference sequence). CDR3 protein: CASSLSQGLNIQYF. CDR3 DNA sequence: TGTGCCAGCAGTTTATCTCAGGGTCTTAACATTCAGTACTTC.

The chain joins TRBV4-1 to TRBJ2-5; D call uncertain. Germline CDR1 reads MGHRA; CDR2 reads YSYEKL. V was clipped by 1 base and J by 5 bases, with 14 bases between them. The CDR3 has 15 residues. This CDR3 is CASSQGREVVETQYF. CDR3 bases: TGCGCCAGCAGCCAAGGGCGCGAGGTGGTGGAGACCCAGTACTTC.

This sequence joins TRBV7-9 and TRBJ2-1; 7 bases fit TRBD2. CDR1 is SEHNR, CDR2 FQNEAQ, per germline (reference sequence). The CDR3 totals 14 residues. Unmatched junction bases numbered 3, after V lost 2 bases and J lost 5 bases. The CDR3 loop reads CASSLSGRDNEQFF. Here the CDR3 DNA reads TGTGCCAGCAGCTTAAGTGGGAGGGACAATGAGCAGTTCTTC.

The chain recombines TRBV4-2 with TRBJ2-1; the D is unclear. This CDR3 region has 13 residues. CDR1 is LGHNA and CDR2 is YNFKEQ in the germline V gene. Trimming shortened V by 5 bases and J by 2 bases, and 7 bases separated the two germline ends. CDR3 loop: CASSFGTYNEQFF. The CDR3 DNA reads TGTGCCAGCAGCTTCGGAACCTACAATGAGCAGTTCTTC.

This chain uses TRBV4-3 with TRBJ1-1; TRBD1 matches at 7 bases. J lost 11 bases, V lost 1 base, and 10 bases had no gene match. CDR3 length: 14 residues. The germline CDR1 and CDR2 sequences are LGHNA and YSLEER. The CDR3 bases are TGCGCCAGCAGCCAAGGACAGGGAAGGCCTAGGGCTTTCTTT. It codes for CASSQGQGRPRAFF.

The CDR3 region is CASSLDGGRETQYF. The CDR3 bases are TGTGCCAGCAGCTTAGACGGCGGGAGGGAGACCCAGTACTTC. The chain has TRBV7-9 and TRBJ2-5; 8 bases are shared with TRBD2. The length of the CDR3 is 14 residues. With V trimmed by 1 base and J by 5 bases, 3 bases remained unmatched. Per the germline V gene, CDR1 is SEHNR and CDR2 is FQNEAQ (reference sequence). The full variable domain, rest sourced from reference TRBV7-9 and TRBJ2-5, is DTGVSQNPRHKITKRGQNVTFRCDPISEHNRLYWYRQTLGQGPEFLTYFQNEAQLEKSRLLSDRFSAERPKGSFSTLEIQRTEQGDSAMYLCASSLDGGRETQYFGPGTRLLVL.

Remarks on this clone: The sample holds other DNA sequences that translate to the same CDR3. This chain joins TRBV9 and TRBJ2-7, with 7 bases matching TRBD1. The CDR3 extends over 14 amino acids. Germline V gene data show CDR1 as SGDLS and CDR2 as YYNGEE. Unmatched junction bases numbered 4, after V lost 4 bases and J lost 0 bases. The CDR3 region has the DNA TGTGCCAGCAGCCCCTGGGACAGCTCCTACGAGCAGTACTTC. This codes for CASSPWDSSYEQYF.

The chain has TRBV7-9 and TRBJ1-2; 8 positions agree with TRBD1. After removal of 4 bases from V and 4 bases from J, the junction contained 8 bases not matched to a gene. The CDR3 contains 15 residues. Germline V gives CDR1 SEHNR, CDR2 FQNEAQ (reference sequence). The DNA for the CDR3 is TGTGCCAGCAGCTCCGATACAACAGGGGGCTATGGCTACACCTTC. Translating gives CASSSDTTGGYGYTF.

The chain couples TRBV9 to TRBJ2-1; 10 bases fit TRBD2. With 3 bases clipped from V and 7 bases from J, the junction kept 7 bases outside the gene matches. In germline, CDR1 is SGDLS, CDR2 YYNGEE. The length of the CDR3 is 15 residues. Here the CDR3 DNA reads TGTGCCAGCAGCGACAGGACTAGCGGCGTAAATGAGCAGTTCTTC. Translation gives CASSDRTSGVNEQFF.

This clone was recorded once. Other DNA variants within this sample encode the same CDR3. The chain employs TRBV5-1 and TRBJ2-7, with no clear D. The CDR3 sequence is 11 residues long. From germline, CDR1 is SGHRS and CDR2 YFSETQ. Deletions cut 0 bases from V and 7 bases from J, with 5 bases between. The CDR3 loop reads CASSLADEQYF. In nucleotides, the CDR3 is TGCGCCAGCAGCTTGGCCGATGAGCAGTACTTC.

The chain employs TRBV27 and TRBJ2-7; 8 nucleotides line up with TRBD2. CDR3 length: 16 amino acids. The germline gives CDR1 MNHEY, CDR2 SMNVEV (reference sequence). The V and J ends lost 5 bases and 4 bases, in that order; junction bases with no gene match: 13. CDR3 DNA sequence: TGTGCCAGCAGTCCCACGCGGACTAGCTCCTGGTACGAGCAGTACTTC. It specifies CASSPTRTSSWYEQYF.